This entry lists 13 T cell receptor beta chains sequenced from one sample in a study of monozygotic twins with inflammatory bowel disease. TCRdb reprocessed the 5' RACE reads and reports one entry per CDR3 protein, with no DNA. The sample includes around 220,000 distinct CDR3 sequences. The sample was blood. Every receptor here comes from a human donor with ulcerative colitis or Crohn's disease, or a healthy co-twin of an affected twin (not recorded which).

V usage is TRBV12-3 or TRBV12-4 and J usage is TRBJ2-6. This CDR3 comprises 14 residues. The CDR3 here is CASSITGEANVLTF.

This chain connects TRBV28 to TRBJ1-2; TCRdb designates TRBD1, a call that cannot be tested without DNA. CDR3 length equals 14 residues. Germline CDR1 is MDHEN and CDR2 is SYDVKM. CDR3 sequence: CASSFGQGNYGYTF.

J is TRBJ2-1 and V is TRBV19; TCRdb proposes TRBD2, but this gene call is untestable without DNA. The CDR3 sequence is 16 residues long. Germline CDR1 reads LNHDA; CDR2 reads SQIVND (reference sequence). CDR3 amino acids: CASSPSRLAGGNEQFF.

CDR3: CASSALREGNEQFF. The gene calls are TRBV25-1 and TRBJ2-1; there is no DNA to check the TCRdb D call of TRBD2. In germline, CDR1 is MGHDK, CDR2 SYGVNS. The CDR3 has 14 amino acids.

The V call is TRBV5-6, the J call TRBJ1-2; TCRdb gives TRBD1 as the D gene, but with no DNA this cannot be confirmed. The CDR3 consists of 19 residues. The germline V gene has CDR1 SGHDT and CDR2 YYEEEE. This CDR3 is CASSPFGTAGLTRNYGYTF. The variable domain in full, completed from reference TRBV5-6 and TRBJ1-2, reads DAGVTQSPTHLIKTRGQQVTLRCSPKSGHDTVSWYQQALGQGPQFIFQYYEEEERQRGNFPDRFSGHQFPNYSSELNVNALLLGDSALYLCASSPFGTAGLTRNYGYTFGSGTRLTVV.

The CDR3: CASSFVRNNEQFF. The rearrangement joins TRBV6-5 to TRBJ2-1; there is no DNA to check the TCRdb D call of TRBD1. The length of the CDR3 is 13 residues. Germline loops: CDR1 MNHEY, CDR2 SVGAGI.

The CDR3 sequence is CASTGGNGYTF. The gene calls are TRBV7-2 and TRBJ1-2; without DNA, the TCRdb call of TRBD1 cannot be checked. The germline gives CDR1 SGHTA, CDR2 FQGNSA. The CDR3 has 11 amino acids. The full variable domain, in which reference TRBV7-2 and TRBJ1-2 provide the parts outside the CDR3, is GAGVSQSPSNKVTEKGKDVELRCDPISGHTALYWYRQSLGQGLEFLIYFQGNSAPDKSGLPSDRFSAERTGGSVSTLTIQRTQQEDSAVYLCASTGGNGYTFGSGTRLTVV.

The chain uses TRBV15 and TRBJ1-5. The germline V gene encodes CDR1 LNHNV and CDR2 YYDKDF (reference sequence). There are 17 residues in the CDR3. The CDR3 reads CATSEGPNGPSNQPQHF.

V and J are TRBV27 and TRBJ1-4; the TCRdb call, TRBD1, lacks DNA for checking. Germline CDR1 is MNHEY and CDR2 is SMNVEV (reference sequence). The CDR3 extends over 16 amino acids. CDR3 protein: CASRRGQGALREKLFF.

The chain couples TRBV30 to TRBJ2-2; without DNA, the TCRdb call of TRBD1 cannot be checked. The CDR3 runs to 12 residues. Per germline, CDR1 GTSNPN and CDR2 SVGIG (reference sequence). The chain's CDR3 is CAWRWGTGELFF. Complete variable domain (other parts from reference TRBV30 and TRBJ2-2): SQTIHQWPATLVQPVGSPLSLECTVEGTSNPNLYWYRQAAGRGLQLLFYSVGIGQISSEVPQNLSASRPQDRQFILSSKKLLLSDSGFYLCAWRWGTGELFFGEGSRLTVL.

The V gene is TRBV4-1, the J gene TRBJ1-1. Germline V gives CDR1 MGHRA, CDR2 YSYEKL. The CDR3 spans 12 residues. The CDR3 reads CASSQDGAEAFF.

The chain combines TRBV5-6 with TRBJ2-2. Germline-derived CDR1 and CDR2 are SGHDT and YYEEEE. The CDR3 has 12 amino acids. The CDR3: CASSLATGELFF.

The genes are TRBV3-1 and TRBJ2-7; TCRdb proposes TRBD1, but this gene call is untestable without DNA. The CDR3 length is 15 residues. Germline V lookup: CDR1 LGHDT, CDR2 YNNKEL (reference sequence). CDR3: CASSQEGQGGFEQYF.